This T cell receptor beta chain derives from a study of shared clonotypes between healthy human individuals. Whole-study context: Aged 18 to 49, the donors were two women and a few men. Every donor yielded three CD4 naive, three CD4 memory, two CD8 naive and one CD8 memory plate.

CDR1 MNHEY and CDR2 SMNVEV come from the germline V gene (reference sequence). V gave up 7 bases and J gave up 1 base, with 11 bases separating them. The CDR3 runs to 14 residues. The protocol was immunoSEQ multiplex PCR, while the TCRdb copy is restricted to in-frame clones and leaves out a portion. The data show 1.5 million to 2.5 million clones, over 85% seen once. Findings of the study overall: Naive subsets tended to show greater estimated richness than memory subsets. Only a few donors were included, so the genetic and exposure-history diversity represented was limited.

CD8 cells regarded as naive lacked CD45RO, were positively chosen for CCR7, and omitted terminally differentiated effector memory CD45RA+ cells. For this clone: No antigen is known for it.

The sample was naive CD8+ T cells sorted from blood. This sequence joins TRBV27 and TRBJ1-5; D is unclear. The receptor was derived from a young man in good health. The CDR3 is CASTPSSSNQPQHF. The CDR3 DNA reads as TGTGCCAGCACCCCATCATCAAGCAATCAGCCCCAGCATTTT.